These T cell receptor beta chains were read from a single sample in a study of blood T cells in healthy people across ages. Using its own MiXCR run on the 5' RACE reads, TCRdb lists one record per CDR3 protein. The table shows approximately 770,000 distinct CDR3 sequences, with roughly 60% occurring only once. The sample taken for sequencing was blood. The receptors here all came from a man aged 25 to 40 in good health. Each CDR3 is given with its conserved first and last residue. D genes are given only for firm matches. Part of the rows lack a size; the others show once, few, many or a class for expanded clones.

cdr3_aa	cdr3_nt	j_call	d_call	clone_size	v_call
CASSFQGAGYEQYF	TGTGCCAGCAGCTTCCAGGGGGCGGGCTACGAGCAGTACTTC	TRBJ2-7	TRBD1	.	TRBV3-1
CASSPSRGRVQPQHF	TGTGCCAGCTCACCAAGCAGAGGCAGGGTTCAGCCCCAGCATTTT	TRBJ1-5	.	.	TRBV18
CSASGKSSYEQYF	TGCAGTGCGTCCGGAAAGAGCTCCTACGAGCAGTACTTC	TRBJ2-7	.	few	TRBV20-1
CASSHPGQQETQYF	TGTGCCAGCAGCCATCCGGGACAGCAAGAGACCCAGTACTTC	TRBJ2-5	TRBD1	few	TRBV12-3/TRBV12-4
CSASSRLSYNEQFF	TGCAGTGCTAGTAGCCGATTGTCCTACAATGAGCAGTTCTTC	TRBJ2-1	.	.	TRBV20-1
CSATLQGLRQPQHF	TGCAGTGCTACTTTACAGGGGTTGAGGCAGCCCCAGCATTTT	TRBJ1-5	TRBD1	.	TRBV20-1
CASMSGAGGSNEQYF	TGTGCCAGCATGTCTGGGGCGGGAGGTTCCAATGAGCAGTACTTC	TRBJ2-5	TRBD2	.	TRBV28
CSASLMGPTAKNIQYF	TGCAGTGCTAGTCTGATGGGCCCCACAGCCAAAAACATTCAGTACTTC	TRBJ2-4	.	.	TRBV20-1
CSASRTGFGNQPQHF	TGCAGTGCTAGTCGAACAGGGTTTGGCAATCAGCCCCAGCATTTT	TRBJ1-5	.	.	TRBV20-1
CASSGYRSPLHF	TGTGCCAGCAGTGGATATCGCTCACCCCTCCACTTT	TRBJ1-6	.	.	TRBV25-1
CASSEPGTGGEQFF	TGTGCCAGCAGTGAACCCGGGACAGGGGGTGAGCAGTTCTTC	TRBJ2-1	TRBD1	.	TRBV12-3/TRBV12-4
CASSNMLDTQYF	TGTGCCAGCAGCAACATGCTAGATACGCAGTATTTT	TRBJ2-3	.	once	TRBV2